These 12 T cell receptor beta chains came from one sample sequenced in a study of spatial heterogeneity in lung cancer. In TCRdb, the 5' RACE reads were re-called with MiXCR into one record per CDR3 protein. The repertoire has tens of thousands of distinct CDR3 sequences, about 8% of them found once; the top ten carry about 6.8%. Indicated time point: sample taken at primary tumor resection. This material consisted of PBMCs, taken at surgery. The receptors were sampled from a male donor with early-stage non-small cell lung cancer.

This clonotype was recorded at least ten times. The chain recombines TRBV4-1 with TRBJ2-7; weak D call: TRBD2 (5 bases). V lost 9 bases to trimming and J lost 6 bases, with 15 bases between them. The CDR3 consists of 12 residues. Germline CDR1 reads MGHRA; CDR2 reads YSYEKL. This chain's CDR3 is CASKSREREQYF. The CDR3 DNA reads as TGCGCCAGTAAATCGAGGGAACGCGAGCAGTACTTC.

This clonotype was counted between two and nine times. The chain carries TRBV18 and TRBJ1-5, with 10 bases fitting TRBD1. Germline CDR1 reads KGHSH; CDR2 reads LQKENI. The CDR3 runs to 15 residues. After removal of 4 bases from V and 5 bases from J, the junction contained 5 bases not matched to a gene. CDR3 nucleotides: TGTGCCAGCTCACTAGGACAGGGGGATGATCAGCCCCAGCATTTT. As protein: CASSLGQGDDQPQHF.

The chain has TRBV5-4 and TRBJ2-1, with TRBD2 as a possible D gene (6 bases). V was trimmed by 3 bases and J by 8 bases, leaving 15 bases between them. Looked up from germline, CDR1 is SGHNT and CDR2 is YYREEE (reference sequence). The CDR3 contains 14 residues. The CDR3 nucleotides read TGTGCCAGCAGCTCCTCCGGTGGAGGGGATGAGCAGTTCTTC. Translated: CASSSSGGGDEQFF. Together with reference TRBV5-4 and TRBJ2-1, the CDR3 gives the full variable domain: ETGVTQSPTHLIKTRGQQVTLRCSSQSGHNTVSWYQQALGQGPQFIFQYYREEENGRGNFPPRFSGLQFPNYSSELNVNALELDDSALYLCASSSSGGGDEQFFGPGTRLTVL.

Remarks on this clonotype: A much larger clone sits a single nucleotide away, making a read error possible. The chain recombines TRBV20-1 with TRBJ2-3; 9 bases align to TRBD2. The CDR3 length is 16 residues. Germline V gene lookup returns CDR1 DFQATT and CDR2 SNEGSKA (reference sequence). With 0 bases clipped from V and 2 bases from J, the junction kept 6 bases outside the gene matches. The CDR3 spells CSARDKLAGATDTQYF. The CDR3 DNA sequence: TGCAGTGCTAGAGATAAACTAGCGGGCGCCACAGATACGCAGTATTTT.

The CDR3 spells CASSPTGGEQPQHF. DNA of the CDR3: TGTGCCAGCAGCCCCACAGGGGGCGAGCAGCCCCAGCATTTT. The chain employs TRBV12-3 or TRBV12-4 and TRBJ1-5; 9 bases agree with TRBD1. V shed 6 bases, J shed 7 bases, and the junction held 7 bases outside the gene matches. CDR3 length: 14 amino acids.

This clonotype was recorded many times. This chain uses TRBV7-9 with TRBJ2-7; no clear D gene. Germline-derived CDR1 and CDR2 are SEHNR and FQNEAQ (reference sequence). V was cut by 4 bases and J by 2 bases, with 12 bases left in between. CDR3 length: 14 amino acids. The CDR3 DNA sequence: TGTGCCAGCAGCTCAGGAATTCTGACCTACGAGCAGTACTTC. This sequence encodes CASSSGILTYEQYF.

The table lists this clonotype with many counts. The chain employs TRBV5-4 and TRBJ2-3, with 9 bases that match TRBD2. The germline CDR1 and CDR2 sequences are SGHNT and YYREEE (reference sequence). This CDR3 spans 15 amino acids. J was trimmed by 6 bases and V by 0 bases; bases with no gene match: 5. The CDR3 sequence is CASSLVSSGKDTQYF. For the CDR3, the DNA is TGTGCCAGCAGCTTGGTGTCTAGCGGGAAGGATACGCAGTATTTT.

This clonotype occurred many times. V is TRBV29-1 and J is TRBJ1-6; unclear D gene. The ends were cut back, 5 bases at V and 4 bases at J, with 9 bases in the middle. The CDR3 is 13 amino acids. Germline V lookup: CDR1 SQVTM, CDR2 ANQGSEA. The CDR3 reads CSVMGDYNSPLHF. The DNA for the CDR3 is TGCAGCGTTATGGGCGATTATAATTCACCCCTCCACTTT.

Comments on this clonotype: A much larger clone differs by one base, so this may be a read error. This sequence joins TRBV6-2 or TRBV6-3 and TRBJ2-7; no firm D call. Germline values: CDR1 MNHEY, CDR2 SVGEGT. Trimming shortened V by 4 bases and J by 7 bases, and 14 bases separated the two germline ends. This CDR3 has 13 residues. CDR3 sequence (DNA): TGTGCCAGCAGTTTCACGCCGCTAGAGGAGCAGTACTTC. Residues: CASSFTPLEEQYF.

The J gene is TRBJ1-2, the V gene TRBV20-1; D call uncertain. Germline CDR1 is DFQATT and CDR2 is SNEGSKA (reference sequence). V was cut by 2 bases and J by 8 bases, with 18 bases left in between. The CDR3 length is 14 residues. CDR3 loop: CSARRLQAKGGYTF. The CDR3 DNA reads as TGCAGTGCTAGAAGACTCCAAGCGAAGGGAGGCTACACCTTC.

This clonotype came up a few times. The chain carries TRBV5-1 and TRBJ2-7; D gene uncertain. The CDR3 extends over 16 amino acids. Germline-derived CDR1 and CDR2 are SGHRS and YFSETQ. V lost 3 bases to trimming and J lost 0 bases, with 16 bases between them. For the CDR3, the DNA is TGCGCCAGCAGCTCGCCCGACGGCCAACTCTCCTACGAGCAGTACTTC. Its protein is CASSSPDGQLSYEQYF.

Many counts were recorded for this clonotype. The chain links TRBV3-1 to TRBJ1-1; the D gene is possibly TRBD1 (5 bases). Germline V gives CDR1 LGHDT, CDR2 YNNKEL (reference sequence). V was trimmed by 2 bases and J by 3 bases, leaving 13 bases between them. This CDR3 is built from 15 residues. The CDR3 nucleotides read TGTGCCAGCAGCCAACCCGGACGGGGGGACACTGAAGCTTTCTTT. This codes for CASSQPGRGDTEAFF.